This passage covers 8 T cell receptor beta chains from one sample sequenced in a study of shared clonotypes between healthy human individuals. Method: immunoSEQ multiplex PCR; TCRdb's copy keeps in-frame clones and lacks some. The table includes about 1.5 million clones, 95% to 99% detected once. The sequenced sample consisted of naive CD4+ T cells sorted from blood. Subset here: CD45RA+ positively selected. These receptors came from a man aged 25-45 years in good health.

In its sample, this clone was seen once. The chain's CDR3 is CASSFRDRGLSTGELFF. CDR3 DNA: TGCGCCAGCAGCTTCCGGGACAGGGGCCTTTCCACCGGGGAGCTGTTTTTT. The V call is TRBV5-1, the J call TRBJ2-2; 10 bases fit TRBD1. This CDR3 is built from 17 residues. Trimming took 2 bases from V and 4 from J; bases not matched to a gene: 8. CDR1 and CDR2 from the germline V gene are SGHRS and YFSETQ.

CDR3 in amino acids: CASRGQRNVYNEQFF. In DNA, the CDR3 is TGTGCCAGCAGGGGACAGAGGAACGTCTACAATGAGCAGTTCTTC. The chain recombines TRBV21-1 with TRBJ2-1; whether TRBD1, the table's D call, matches the DNA was not checked. TRBV21-1 is a pseudogene segment. CDR3 length: 15 amino acids.

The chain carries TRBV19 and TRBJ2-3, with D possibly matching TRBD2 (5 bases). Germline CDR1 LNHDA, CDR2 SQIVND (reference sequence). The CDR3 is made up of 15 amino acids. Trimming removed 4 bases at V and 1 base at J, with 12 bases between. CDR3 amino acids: CASSSPSRGTDTQYF. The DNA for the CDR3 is TGTGCCAGTAGTAGTCCTAGCCGTGGCACAGATACGCAGTATTTT.

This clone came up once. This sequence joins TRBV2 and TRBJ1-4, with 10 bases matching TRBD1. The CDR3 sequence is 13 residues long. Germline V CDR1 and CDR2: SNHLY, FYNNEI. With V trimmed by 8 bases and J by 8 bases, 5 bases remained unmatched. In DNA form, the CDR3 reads TGTGCCAGCGGAGACAGGGGGCGGGAAAAACTGTTTTTT. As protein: CASGDRGREKLFF. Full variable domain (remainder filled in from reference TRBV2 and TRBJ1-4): EPEVTQTPSHQVTQMGQEVILRCVPISNHLYFYWYRQILGQKVEFLVSFYNNEISEKSEIFDDQFSVERPDGSNFTLKIRSTKLEDSAMYFCASGDRGREKLFFGSGTQLSVL.

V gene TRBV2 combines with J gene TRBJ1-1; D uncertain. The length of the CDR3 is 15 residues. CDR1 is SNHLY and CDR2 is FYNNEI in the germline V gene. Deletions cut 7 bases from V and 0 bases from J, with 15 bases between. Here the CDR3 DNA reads TGTGCCAGCAATAGGGCAGGACGCTTGAACACTGAAGCTTTCTTT. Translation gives CASNRAGRLNTEAFF.

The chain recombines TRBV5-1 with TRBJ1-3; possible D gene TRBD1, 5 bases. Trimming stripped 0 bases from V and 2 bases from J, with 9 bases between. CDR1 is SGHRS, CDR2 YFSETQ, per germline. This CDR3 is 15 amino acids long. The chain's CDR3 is CASSLEGAPGNTIYF. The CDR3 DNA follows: TGCGCCAGCAGCTTGGAAGGGGCGCCTGGAAACACCATATATTTT.

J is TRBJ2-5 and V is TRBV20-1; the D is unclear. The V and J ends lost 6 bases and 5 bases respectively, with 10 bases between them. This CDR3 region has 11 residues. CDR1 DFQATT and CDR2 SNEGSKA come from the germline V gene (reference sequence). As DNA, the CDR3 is TGCAGTGCCCTATCTTCCGAGACCCAGTACTTC. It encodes CSALSSETQYF.

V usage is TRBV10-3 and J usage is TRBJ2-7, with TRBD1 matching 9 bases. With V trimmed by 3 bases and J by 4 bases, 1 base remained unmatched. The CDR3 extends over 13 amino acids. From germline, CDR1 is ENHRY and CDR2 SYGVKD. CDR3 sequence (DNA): TGTGCCATCAGTGACGGACAGGGGTACGAGCAGTACTTC. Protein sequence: CAISDGQGYEQYF.